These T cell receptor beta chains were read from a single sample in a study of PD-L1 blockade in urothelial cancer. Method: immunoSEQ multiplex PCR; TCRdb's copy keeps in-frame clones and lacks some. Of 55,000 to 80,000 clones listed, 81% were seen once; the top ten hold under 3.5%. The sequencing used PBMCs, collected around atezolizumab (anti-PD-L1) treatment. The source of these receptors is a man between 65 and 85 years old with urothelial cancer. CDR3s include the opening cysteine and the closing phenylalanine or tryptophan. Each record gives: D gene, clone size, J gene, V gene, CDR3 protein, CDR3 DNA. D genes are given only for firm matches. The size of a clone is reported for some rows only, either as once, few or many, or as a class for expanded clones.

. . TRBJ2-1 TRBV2 CASSVSGITYNEQFF TGTGCCAGCAGTGTTAGCGGAATCACCTACAATGAGCAGTTCTTC
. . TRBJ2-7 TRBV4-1 CASSQVRGLSEQYF TGCGCCAGCAGCCAAGTTAGAGGCTTAAGCGAGCAGTACTTC
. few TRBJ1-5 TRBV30 CAWSTTAGWGIYSNQPQHF TGTGCCTGGAGTACGACAGCAGGTTGGGGAATTTATAGCAATCAGCCCCAGCATTTT
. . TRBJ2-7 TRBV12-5 CASVSFMVLHCYEQYF TGTGCTAGTGTCAGTTTCATGGTCCTCCATTGTTACGAGCAGTACTTC
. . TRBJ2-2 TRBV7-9 CASGNTGELFF TGTGCCAGCGGCAACACCGGGGAGCTGTTTTTT
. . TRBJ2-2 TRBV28 CASSRPPGAGTGELFF TGTGCCAGCAGTCGCCCCCCAGGGGCGGGTACCGGGGAGCTGTTTTTT
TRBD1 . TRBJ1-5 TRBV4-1 CASSQDFTGTGNQPQHF TGCGCCAGCAGCCAAGATTTTACCGGGACAGGGAACCAGCCCCAGCATTTT
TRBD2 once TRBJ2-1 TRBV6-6 CASFTGGPPNEQFF TGTGCCAGCTTCACGGGAGGGCCCCCCAATGAGCAGTTCTTC
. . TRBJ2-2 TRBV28 CASSDRYTGELFF TGTGCCAGCAGTGACAGGTACACCGGGGAGCTGTTTTTT
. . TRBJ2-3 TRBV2 CASSELSLRADTQYF TGTGCCAGCAGTGAGCTTTCTCTTCGGGCAGATACGCAGTATTTT
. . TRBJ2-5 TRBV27 CASSLQARETQYF TGTGCCAGCAGTTTACAGGCGCGAGAGACCCAGTACTTC
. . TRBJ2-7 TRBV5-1 CASSLSLGSYEQYF TGCGCCAGCAGCTTGTCACTTGGCTCCTACGAGCAGTACTTC
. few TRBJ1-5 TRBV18 CASSPEAGQPQHF TGTGCCAGCTCACCGGAGGCGGGGCAGCCCCAGCATTTT
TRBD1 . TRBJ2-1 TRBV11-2 CASNLGQGGNEQFF TGTGCCAGCAACTTGGGACAGGGAGGCAATGAGCAGTTCTTC
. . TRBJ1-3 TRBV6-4 CASNPLGQGLGNTIYF TGTGCCAGCAACCCCCTAGGGCAGGGGCTAGGAAACACCATATATTTT
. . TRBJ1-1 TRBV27 CASLPLGVEGTEAFF TGTGCCAGCCTTCCGCTCGGGGTGGAGGGGACTGAAGCTTTCTTT
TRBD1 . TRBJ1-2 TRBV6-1 CASSVDRVYYGYTF TGTGCCAGCAGTGTGGACAGGGTATACTATGGCTACACCTTC
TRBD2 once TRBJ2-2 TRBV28 CASTPRTSGRRMGNTGELFF TGTGCCAGCACCCCCCGGACTAGCGGGAGGCGGATGGGGAACACCGGGGAGCTGTTTTTT
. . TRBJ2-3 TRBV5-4 CASSFGGPTTDTQYF TGTGCCAGCAGCTTCGGGGGACCCACAACAGATACGCAGTATTTT
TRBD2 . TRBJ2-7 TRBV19 CASRTRAGDEQYF TGTGCCAGTAGGACCCGGGCGGGGGATGAGCAGTACTTC
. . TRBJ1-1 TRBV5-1 CASSPGGVGTEAFF TGCGCCAGCAGCCCTGGGGGGGTCGGAACTGAAGCTTTCTTT
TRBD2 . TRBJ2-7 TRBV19 CASSGLAGGDEQYF TGTGCCAGTAGTGGGCTAGCGGGAGGCGACGAGCAGTACTTC
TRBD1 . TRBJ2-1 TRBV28 CASSSRDRGLPNKVFF TGTGCCAGCAGTTCCCGGGACAGGGGTCTCCCTAATAAGGTGTTCTTC
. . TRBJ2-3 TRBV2 CASSEGSGTFETQYF TGTGCCAGCAGCGAAGGTAGCGGAACCTTTGAGACGCAGTATTTT
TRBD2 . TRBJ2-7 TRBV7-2 CASSNGGVEQYF TGTGCCAGCAGCAACGGGGGGGTGGAGCAGTACTTC
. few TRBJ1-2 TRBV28 CASTLSESYGYTF TGTGCCAGCACTCTTTCGGAGAGCTATGGCTACACCTTC
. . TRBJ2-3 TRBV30 CAWSSGTRNTDTQYF TGTGCCTGGAGTTCCGGGACAAGAAACACAGATACGCAGTATTTT
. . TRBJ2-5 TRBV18 CASSPTGETQYF TGTGCCAGCTCACCGACGGGTGAGACCCAGTACTTC
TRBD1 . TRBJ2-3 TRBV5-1 CASRIGTASTDTQYF TGCGCCAGCAGAATAGGGACAGCTAGCACAGATACGCAGTATTTT
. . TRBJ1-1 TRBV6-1 CASSGPAGIKNTEAFF TGTGCCAGCAGTGGACCCGCGGGAATAAAGAACACTGAAGCTTTCTTT
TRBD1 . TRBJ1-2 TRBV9 CASSGQGEWTYGYTF TGTGCCAGCAGCGGACAGGGAGAATGGACCTATGGCTACACCTTC
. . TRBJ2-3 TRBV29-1 CSVEGTIAVTTDTQYF TGCAGCGTTGAAGGAACTATAGCGGTAACCACAGATACGCAGTATTTT